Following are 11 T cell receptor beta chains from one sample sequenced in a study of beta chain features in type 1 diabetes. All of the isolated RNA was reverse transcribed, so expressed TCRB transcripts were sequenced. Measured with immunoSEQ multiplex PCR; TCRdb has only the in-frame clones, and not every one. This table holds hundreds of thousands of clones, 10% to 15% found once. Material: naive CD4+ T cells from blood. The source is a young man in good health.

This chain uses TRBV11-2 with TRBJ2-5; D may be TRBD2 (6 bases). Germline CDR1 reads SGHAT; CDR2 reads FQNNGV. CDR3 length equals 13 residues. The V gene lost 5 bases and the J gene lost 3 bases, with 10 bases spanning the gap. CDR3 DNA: TGTGCCAGCAGCGCGGGACTGGAAGAGACCCAGTACTTC. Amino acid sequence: CASSAGLEETQYF.

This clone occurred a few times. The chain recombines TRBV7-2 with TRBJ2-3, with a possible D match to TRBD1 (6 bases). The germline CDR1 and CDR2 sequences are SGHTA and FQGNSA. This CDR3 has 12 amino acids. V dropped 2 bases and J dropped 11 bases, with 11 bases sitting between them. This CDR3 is CASSLNREGQYF. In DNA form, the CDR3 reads TGTGCCAGCAGCTTAAACAGGGAAGGGCAGTATTTT.

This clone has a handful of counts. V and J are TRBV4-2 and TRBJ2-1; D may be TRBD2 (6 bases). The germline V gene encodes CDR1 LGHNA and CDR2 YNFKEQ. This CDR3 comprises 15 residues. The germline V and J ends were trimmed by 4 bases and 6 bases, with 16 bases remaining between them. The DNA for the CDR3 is TGTGCCAGCAGCCCGGGACTCCCACGCTTCAATGAGCAGTTCTTC. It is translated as CASSPGLPRFNEQFF.

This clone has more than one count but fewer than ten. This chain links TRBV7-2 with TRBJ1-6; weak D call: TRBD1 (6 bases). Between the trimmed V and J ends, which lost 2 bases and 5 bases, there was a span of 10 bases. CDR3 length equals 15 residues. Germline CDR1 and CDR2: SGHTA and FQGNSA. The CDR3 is CASSLLGADNSPLHF. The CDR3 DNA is TGTGCCAGCAGCTTACTGGGGGCGGATAATTCACCCCTCCACTTT.

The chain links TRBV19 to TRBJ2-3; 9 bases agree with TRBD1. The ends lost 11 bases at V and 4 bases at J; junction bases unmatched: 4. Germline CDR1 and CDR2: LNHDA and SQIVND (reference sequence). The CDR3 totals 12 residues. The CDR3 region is CAVDRGADTQYF. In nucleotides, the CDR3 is TGTGCCGTAGACAGGGGGGCAGATACGCAGTATTTT.

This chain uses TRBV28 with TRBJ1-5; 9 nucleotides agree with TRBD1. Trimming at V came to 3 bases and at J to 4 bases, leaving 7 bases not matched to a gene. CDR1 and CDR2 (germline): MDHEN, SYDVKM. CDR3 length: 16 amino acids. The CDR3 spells CASSFSGTGRNQPQHF. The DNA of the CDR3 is TGTGCCAGCAGTTTCTCCGGGACAGGGAGAAATCAGCCCCAGCATTTT.

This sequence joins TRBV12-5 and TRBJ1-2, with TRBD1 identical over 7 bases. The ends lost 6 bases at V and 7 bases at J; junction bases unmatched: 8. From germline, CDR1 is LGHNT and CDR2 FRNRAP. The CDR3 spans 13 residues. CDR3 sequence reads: CASGYTGVRGYTF. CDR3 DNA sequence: TGTGCTAGTGGCTACACAGGGGTCCGTGGCTACACCTTC. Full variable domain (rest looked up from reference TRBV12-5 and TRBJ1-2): DARVTQTPRHKVTEMGQEVTMRCQPILGHNTVFWYRQTMMQGLELLAYFRNRAPLDDSGMPKDRFSAEMPDATLATLKIQPSEPRDSAVYFCASGYTGVRGYTFGSGTRLTVV.

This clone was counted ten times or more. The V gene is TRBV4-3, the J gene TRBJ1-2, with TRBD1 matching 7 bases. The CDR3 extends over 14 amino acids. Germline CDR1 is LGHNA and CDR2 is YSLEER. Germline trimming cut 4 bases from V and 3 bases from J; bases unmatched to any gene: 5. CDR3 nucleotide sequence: TGCGCCAGCAGCCCGAGGGACAGTTACTATGGCTACACCTTC. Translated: CASSPRDSYYGYTF.

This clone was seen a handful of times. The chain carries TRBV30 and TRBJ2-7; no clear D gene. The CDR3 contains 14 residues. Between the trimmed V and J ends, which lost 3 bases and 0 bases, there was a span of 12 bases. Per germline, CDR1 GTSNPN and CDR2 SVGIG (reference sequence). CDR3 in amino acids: CAWSQAPSSYEQYF. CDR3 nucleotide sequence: TGTGCCTGGAGCCAGGCCCCTTCCTCCTACGAGCAGTACTTC.

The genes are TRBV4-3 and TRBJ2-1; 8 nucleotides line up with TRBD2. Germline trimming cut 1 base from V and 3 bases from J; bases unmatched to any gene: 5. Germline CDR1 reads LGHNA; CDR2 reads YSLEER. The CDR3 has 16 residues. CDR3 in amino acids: CASSQVKSGGYNEQFF. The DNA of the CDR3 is TGCGCCAGCAGCCAAGTTAAAAGCGGGGGCTACAATGAGCAGTTCTTC.

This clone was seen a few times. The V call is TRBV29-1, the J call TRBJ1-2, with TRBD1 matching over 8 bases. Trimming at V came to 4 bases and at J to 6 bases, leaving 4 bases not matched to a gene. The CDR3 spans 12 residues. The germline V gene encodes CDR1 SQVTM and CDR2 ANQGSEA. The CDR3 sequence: CSVAGGGDGYTF. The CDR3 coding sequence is TGCAGCGTTGCAGGGGGCGGGGATGGCTACACCTTC.